This is a list of T cell receptor beta chains from one sample in a study of monozygotic twins with inflammatory bowel disease. TCRdb reprocessed the 5' RACE reads and reports one entry per CDR3 protein, with no DNA. Its table records 300,000 to 350,000 distinct CDR3 sequences. The material sequenced was blood. These receptors came from a human donor with ulcerative colitis or Crohn's disease, or a healthy co-twin of an affected twin (not recorded which). CDR3s include the opening cysteine and the closing phenylalanine or tryptophan.

V	J	CDR3
TRBV4-1	TRBJ2-5	CASSQNYGGTQYF
TRBV15	TRBJ1-5	CATSRSGTAYQPQHF
TRBV19	TRBJ2-1	CASSITSGTYNEQFF
TRBV10-2	TRBJ2-3	CASSEGTSSRYTQYF
TRBV7-3	TRBJ1-1	CASSSSEGQVMNTEAFF
TRBV2	TRBJ2-3	CASSDVGPLTDTQYF
TRBV7-9	TRBJ1-2	CASNSPLEYGYTF
TRBV12-3/TRBV12-4	TRBJ2-7	CASSSGDPYEQYF
TRBV11-2	TRBJ1-4	CASKYGPGEKLFF
TRBV12-3/TRBV12-4	TRBJ2-7	CASSLDPTGPEQYF
TRBV15	TRBJ2-2	CATPVLDRENTGELFF
TRBV28	TRBJ2-6	CASRTGGTGAIVLTF
TRBV5-6	TRBJ1-2	CASSLAVGGYTF
TRBV5-1	TRBJ2-2	CASSPGLAGVRTGELFF
TRBV11-2	TRBJ1-1	CASSRDRLNEAFF
TRBV7-2	TRBJ2-3	CASSSTRGDTQYF
TRBV20-1	TRBJ2-7	CSDTTGLAGPTYEQYF
TRBV9	TRBJ2-7	CASSVEGLAGDEQYF
TRBV27	TRBJ2-2	CASSLSVGVVGELFF
TRBV6-1	TRBJ2-7	CASSRTPLSGTVEQYF
TRBV5-1	TRBJ2-2	CASSFEKWSGTSGSKGTGELFF
TRBV25-1	TRBJ2-7	CASSDASGGVYEQYF
TRBV21-1	TRBJ2-4	CASSGRDRGLHMQYF
TRBV7-2	TRBJ2-2	CASFGLAGVSGELFF
TRBV7-9	TRBJ1-2	CASSLSIGQGGGYTF
TRBV2	TRBJ2-1	CASSVGGLYNEQFF
TRBV6-6	TRBJ1-4	CASSRRTDEKLFF
TRBV5-1	TRBJ1-1	CASSSRVNTEAFF
TRBV12-3/TRBV12-4	TRBJ2-1	CASSSLAGANEQFF
TRBV20-1	TRBJ1-5	CSARGPGQGPNQPQHF
TRBV5-1	TRBJ2-1	CASSSTTGINEQFF
TRBV20-1	TRBJ1-2	CSARDQDRGYTF
TRBV3-1	TRBJ2-4	CASSQEPHSPNIQYF
TRBV19	TRBJ1-6	CASRDRASSPLHF
TRBV24-1	TRBJ2-3	CATSVAGGTDTQYF
TRBV20-1	TRBJ2-7	CSARRGEYEQYF
TRBV12-3/TRBV12-4	TRBJ1-2	CASSLAGPKGYTF
TRBV12-3/TRBV12-4	TRBJ1-3	CASSPNWPVGNTIYF
TRBV3-1	TRBJ1-4	CASSQPKSEKLFF
TRBV12-3/TRBV12-4	TRBJ1-3	CASRRRQAQASGNTIYF